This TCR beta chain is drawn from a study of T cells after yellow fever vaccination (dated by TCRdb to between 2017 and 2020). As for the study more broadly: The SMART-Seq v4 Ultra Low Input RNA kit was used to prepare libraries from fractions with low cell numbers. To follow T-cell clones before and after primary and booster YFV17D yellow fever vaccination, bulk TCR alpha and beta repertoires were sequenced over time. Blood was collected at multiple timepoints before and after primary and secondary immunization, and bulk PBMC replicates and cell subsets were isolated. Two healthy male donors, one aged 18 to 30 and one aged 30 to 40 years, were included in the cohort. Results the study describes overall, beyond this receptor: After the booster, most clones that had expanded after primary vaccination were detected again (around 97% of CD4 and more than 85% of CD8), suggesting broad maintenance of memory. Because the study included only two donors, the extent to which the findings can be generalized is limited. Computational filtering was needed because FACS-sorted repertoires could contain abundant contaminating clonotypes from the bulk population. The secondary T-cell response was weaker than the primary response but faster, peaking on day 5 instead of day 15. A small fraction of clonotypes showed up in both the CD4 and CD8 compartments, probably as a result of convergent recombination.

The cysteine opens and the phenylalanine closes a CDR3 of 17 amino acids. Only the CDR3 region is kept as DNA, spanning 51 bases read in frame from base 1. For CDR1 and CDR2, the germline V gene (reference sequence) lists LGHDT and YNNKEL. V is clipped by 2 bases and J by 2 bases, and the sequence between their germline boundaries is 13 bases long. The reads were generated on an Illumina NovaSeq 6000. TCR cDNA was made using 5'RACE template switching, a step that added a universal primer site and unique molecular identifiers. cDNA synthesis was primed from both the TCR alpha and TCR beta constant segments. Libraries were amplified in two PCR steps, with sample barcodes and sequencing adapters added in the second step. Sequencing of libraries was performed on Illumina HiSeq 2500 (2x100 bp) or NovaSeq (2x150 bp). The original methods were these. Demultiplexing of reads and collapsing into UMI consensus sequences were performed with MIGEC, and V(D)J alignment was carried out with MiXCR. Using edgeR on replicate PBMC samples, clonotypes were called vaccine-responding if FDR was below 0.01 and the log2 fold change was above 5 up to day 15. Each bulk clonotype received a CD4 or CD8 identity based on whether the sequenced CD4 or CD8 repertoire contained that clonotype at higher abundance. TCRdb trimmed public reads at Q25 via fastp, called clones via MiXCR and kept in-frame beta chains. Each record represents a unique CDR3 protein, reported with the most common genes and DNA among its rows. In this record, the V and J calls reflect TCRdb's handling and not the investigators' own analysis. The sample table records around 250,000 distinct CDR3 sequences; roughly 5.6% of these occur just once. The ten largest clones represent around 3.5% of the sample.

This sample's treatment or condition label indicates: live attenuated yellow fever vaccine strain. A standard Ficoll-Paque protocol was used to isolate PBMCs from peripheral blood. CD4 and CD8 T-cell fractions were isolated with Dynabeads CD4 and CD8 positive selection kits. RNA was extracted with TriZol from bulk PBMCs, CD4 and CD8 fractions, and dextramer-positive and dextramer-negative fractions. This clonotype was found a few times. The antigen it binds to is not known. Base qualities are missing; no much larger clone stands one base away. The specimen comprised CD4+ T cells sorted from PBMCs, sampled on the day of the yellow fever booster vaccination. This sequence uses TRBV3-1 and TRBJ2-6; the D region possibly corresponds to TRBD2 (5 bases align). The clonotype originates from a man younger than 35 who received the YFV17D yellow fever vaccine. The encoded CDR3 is CASSQLVGRPGANVLTF. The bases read TGTGCCAGCAGCCAACTCGTGGGGAGACCTGGGGCCAACGTCCTGACTTTC.